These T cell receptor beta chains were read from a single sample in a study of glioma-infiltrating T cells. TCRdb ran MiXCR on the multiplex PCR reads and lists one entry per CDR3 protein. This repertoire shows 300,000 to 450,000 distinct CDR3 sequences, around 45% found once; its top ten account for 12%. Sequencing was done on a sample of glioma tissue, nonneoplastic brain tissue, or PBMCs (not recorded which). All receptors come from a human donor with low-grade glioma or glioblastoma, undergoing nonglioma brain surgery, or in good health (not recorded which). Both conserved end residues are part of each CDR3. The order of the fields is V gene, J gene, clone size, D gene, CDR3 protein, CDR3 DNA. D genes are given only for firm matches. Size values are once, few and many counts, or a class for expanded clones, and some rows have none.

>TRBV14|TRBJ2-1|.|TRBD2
CASSDRSGSGRNEQFF
TGTGCCAGCAGCGACCGGAGCGGGAGTGGCAGGAATGAGCAGTTCTTC
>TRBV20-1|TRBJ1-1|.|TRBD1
CSVQAGQGLNTEAFF
TGCAGTGTCCAAGCCGGACAGGGACTGAACACTGAAGCTTTCTTT
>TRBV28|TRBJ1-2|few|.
CASVKRAGNYGYTF
TGTGCCAGCGTGAAGAGGGCTGGGAACTATGGCTACACCTTC
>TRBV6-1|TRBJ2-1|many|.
CASSESGDNEQFF
TGTGCCAGCAGTGAGTCAGGGGACAATGAGCAGTTCTTC
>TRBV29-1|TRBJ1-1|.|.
CSGGRMNTEAFF
TGCAGCGGCGGACGGATGAACACTGAAGCTTTCTTT
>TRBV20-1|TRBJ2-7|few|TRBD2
CSARATSGLSYEQYF
TGCAGTGCTAGAGCGACTAGCGGGCTCTCCTACGAGCAGTACTTC
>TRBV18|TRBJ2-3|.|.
CASSPTGGADTQYF
TGTGCCAGCTCACCGACAGGAGGGGCAGATACGCAGTATTTT
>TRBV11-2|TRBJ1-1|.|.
CASSSRGRLNTEAFF
TGTGCCAGCAGCTCCCGAGGACGGTTGAACACTGAAGCTTTCTTT
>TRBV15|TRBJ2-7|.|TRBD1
CATSTGTVYEQYF
TGTGCCACCAGCACCGGGACAGTTTACGAGCAGTACTTC
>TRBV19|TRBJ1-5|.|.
CASSIRTSGIGQPQHF
TGTGCCAGTAGTATACGAACCTCCGGGATCGGACAGCCCCAGCATTTT
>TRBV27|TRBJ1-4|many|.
CASSSLGGTNEKLFF
TGTGCCAGCAGTTCGCTGGGGGGCACTAATGAAAAACTGTTTTTT
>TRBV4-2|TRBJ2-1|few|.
CASSQDPASYNEQFF
TGTGCCAGCAGCCAAGACCCAGCGAGCTACAATGAGCAGTTCTTC
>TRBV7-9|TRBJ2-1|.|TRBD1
CASSLGQWSYNDQFF
TGTGCCAGCAGCTTGGGACAGTGGTCCTACAATGATCAGTTCTTC
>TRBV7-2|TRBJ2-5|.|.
CASRQTRDREGETQYF
TGTGCCAGCAGGCAAACCAGAGACAGGGAGGGGGAGACCCAGTACTTC
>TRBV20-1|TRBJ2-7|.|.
CSVSRDSYEQYF
TGCAGCGTTTCCAGGGATTCCTACGAGCAGTACTTC
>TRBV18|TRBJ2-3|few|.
CASSPPTQTDTQYF
TGTGCCAGCTCACCCCCCACCCAAACAGATACGCAGTATTTT
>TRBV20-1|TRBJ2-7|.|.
CSATGYEDVQYF
TGCAGTGCTACCGGTTACGAGGATGTACAGTACTTC
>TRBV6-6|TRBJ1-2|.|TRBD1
CASSYSRTGDGYAF
TGTGCCAGCAGTTACAGCCGGACAGGTGATGGCTACGCCTTC
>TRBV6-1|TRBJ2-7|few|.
CATLRGLVGEQYF
TGTGCCACCCTAAGGGGTTTAGTGGGCGAGCAGTACTTC
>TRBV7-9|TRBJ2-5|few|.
CASSPRRRETQYF
TGTGCCAGCAGCCCTCGCCGGCGGGAGACCCAGTACTTC
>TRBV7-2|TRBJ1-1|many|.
CASSFQGIGAEAFF
TGTGCCAGCAGCTTTCAGGGGATCGGGGCTGAAGCTTTCTTT
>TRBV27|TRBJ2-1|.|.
CRAGEQFF
TGTCGGGCGGGCGAGCAGTTCTTC
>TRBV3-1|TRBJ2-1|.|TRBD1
CASSQARDRGQSSYNEQFF
TGTGCCAGCAGCCAAGCCCGGGACAGGGGCCAGAGCTCCTACAATGAGCAGTTCTTC
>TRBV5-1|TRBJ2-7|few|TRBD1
CASSLQGQGTSYEQYF
TGCGCCAGCAGCTTGCAGGGACAGGGGACTTCCTACGAGCAGTACTTC
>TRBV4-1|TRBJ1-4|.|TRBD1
CASSQSPGTGDKLFF
TGCGCCAGCAGCCAGAGTCCCGGGACAGGGGACAAACTGTTTTTT
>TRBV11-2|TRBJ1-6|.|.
CASSLTAYNSPLHF
TGTGCCAGCAGCTTAACAGCCTATAATTCACCCCTCCACTTT
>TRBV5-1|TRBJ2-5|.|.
CASSLALAGVETQYF
TGCGCCAGCAGCTTGGCCCTGGCAGGGGTAGAGACCCAGTACTTC
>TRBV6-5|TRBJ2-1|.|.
CASKGHLAPDYEQFF
TGTGCCAGCAAGGGACACCTGGCACCCGACTACGAGCAGTTCTTC
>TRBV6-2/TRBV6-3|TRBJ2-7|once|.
CASSYSPRDSYF
TGTGCCAGCAGTTACTCGCCCCGCGATTCGTACTTC
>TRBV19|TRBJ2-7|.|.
CASSMDYEQYF
TGTGCCAGTAGTATGGACTACGAGCAGTACTTC
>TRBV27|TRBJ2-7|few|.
CASSFARDQYEQYF
TGTGCCAGCAGTTTCGCCAGGGATCAGTACGAGCAGTACTTC